This T cell receptor (beta chain) was observed in a study of blood T cell repertoires in COVID-19. Across the study: There were acute and convalescent COVID-19 samples, and they came from the United States, Italy and Spain.

In the original workflow: Nucleated cell counts were estimated from reference gene primer amplification. Sequencing used immunoSEQ multiplex PCR; TCRdb keeps in-frame clones, though not all of them. V and J calls and clone size are as listed in that table; D and trimming were resolved from the DNA. The repertoire has approximately 200,000 clones, approximately 84% of them found once; the top ten carry over 0.95%. The CDR3 runs to 16 residues. Trimming removed 2 bases at V and 1 base at J, with 14 bases between. Germline V CDR1 and CDR2: MDHEN, SYDVKM. This clonotype originated in a man aged 40-49 years with acute or convalescent COVID-19. V is TRBV28 and J is TRBJ1-1; possibly TRBD1 for D (5 bases). The material sequenced was peripheral blood. The CDR3 spells CASSLLWAGQNTEAFF. CDR3 nucleotide sequence: TGTGCCAGCAGTTTACTTTGGGCTGGACAGAACACTGAAGCTTTCTTT.